Each of the 3 T cell receptor beta chains below was sequenced from the same sample in a study of response to subunit inactivated influenza vaccine. TCRdb independently ran MiXCR on the RT-PCR reads; one entry per CDR3 protein. The table records about 650,000 distinct CDR3 sequences, 15% to 18% of them present only once. Material: PBMCs from blood, obtained less than 13 days after vaccination. The receptors were gathered from a man aged 50-59 years who received an inactivated influenza vaccine.

The V gene is TRBV20-1, the J gene TRBJ2-1; 8 bases map to TRBD2. The ends lost 3 bases at V and 0 bases at J; junction bases unmatched: 10. This CDR3 region has 17 residues. Germline V lookup: CDR1 DFQATT, CDR2 SNEGSKA (reference sequence). This chain's CDR3 is CSASGLAGASSYNEQFF. The CDR3 bases are TGCAGTGCTAGCGGGCTAGCGGGCGCGAGCTCCTACAATGAGCAGTTCTTC.

This clonotype was seen only a few times. V usage is TRBV20-1 and J usage is TRBJ1-5; TRBD1 agrees at 7 bases. The CDR3 runs 15 residues. The junction had 8 bases not matched to a gene; V was cut back by 6 bases and J by 0 bases. Per the germline V gene, CDR1 is DFQATT and CDR2 is SNEGSKA (reference sequence). The CDR3 DNA reads TGCAGTGCGCGGAGGGACAGTAATAGCAATCAGCCCCAGCATTTT. Amino acid sequence: CSARRDSNSNQPQHF.

The rearrangement uses TRBV5-1 and TRBJ2-2; D is possibly TRBD1 or TRBD2 (5 bases each). The CDR3 consists of 14 residues. V lost 5 bases, J lost 6 bases, and 14 bases lay in between. The V gene's germline CDR1 is SGHRS and CDR2 YFSETQ. CDR3 loop: CASRPGSDAGELFF. CDR3 nucleotide sequence: TGCGCCAGCAGGCCAGGGAGCGATGCCGGGGAGCTGTTTTTT.